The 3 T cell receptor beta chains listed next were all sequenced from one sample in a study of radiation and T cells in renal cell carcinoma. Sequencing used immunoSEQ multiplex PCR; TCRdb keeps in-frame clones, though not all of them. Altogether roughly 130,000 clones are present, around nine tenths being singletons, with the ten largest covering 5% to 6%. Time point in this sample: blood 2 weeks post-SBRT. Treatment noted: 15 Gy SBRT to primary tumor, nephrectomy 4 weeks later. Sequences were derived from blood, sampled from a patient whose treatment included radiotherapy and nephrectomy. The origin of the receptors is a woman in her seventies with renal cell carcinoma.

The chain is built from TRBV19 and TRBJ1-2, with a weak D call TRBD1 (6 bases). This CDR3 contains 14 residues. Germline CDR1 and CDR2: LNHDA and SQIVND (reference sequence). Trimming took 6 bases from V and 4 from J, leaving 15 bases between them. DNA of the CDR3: TGTGCCAGTAGCCCCGGGGGGACAATCTATGGCTACACCTTC. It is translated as CASSPGGTIYGYTF.

This CDR3 reads CASSIAVNTEAFF. CDR3 in DNA: TGTGCCAGTAGTATAGCGGTGAACACTGAAGCTTTCTTT. V is TRBV19 and J is TRBJ1-1; D is uncertain. Trimming left V 1 base short and J 0 bases short, with 3 bases between. The germline V gene has CDR1 LNHDA and CDR2 SQIVND (reference sequence). The CDR3 totals 13 residues.

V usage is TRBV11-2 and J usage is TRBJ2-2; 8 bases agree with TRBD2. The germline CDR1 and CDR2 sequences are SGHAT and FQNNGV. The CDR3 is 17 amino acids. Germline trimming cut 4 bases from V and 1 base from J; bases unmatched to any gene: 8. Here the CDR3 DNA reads TGTGCCAGCAGCTCCCGAGCGGGGGCCCTGAACACCGGGGAGCTGTTTTTT. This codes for CASSSRAGALNTGELFF.